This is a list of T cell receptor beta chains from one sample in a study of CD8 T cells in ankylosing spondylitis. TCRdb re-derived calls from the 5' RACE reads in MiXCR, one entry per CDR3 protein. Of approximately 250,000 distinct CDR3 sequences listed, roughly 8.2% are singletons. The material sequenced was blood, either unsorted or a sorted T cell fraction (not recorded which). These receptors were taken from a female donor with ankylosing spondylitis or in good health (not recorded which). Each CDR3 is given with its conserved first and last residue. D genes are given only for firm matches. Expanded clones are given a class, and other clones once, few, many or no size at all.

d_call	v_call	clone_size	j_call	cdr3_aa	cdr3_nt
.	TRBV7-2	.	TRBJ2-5	CASSLQGRETQHF	TGTGCCAGTAGCTTACAGGGGAGGGAGACCCAGCACTTC
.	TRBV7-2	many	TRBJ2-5	CASSLGRHRNQETQYF	TGTGCCAGCAGCTTAGGAAGGCACAGGAACCAAGAGACCCAGTACTTC
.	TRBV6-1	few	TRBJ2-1	CASTASLNNEQFF	TGTGCCAGCACCGCTAGTTTAAACAATGAGCAGTTCTTC
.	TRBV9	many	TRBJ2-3	CASSVAGDTQYF	TGTGCCAGCAGCGTAGCTGGAGATACGCAGTATTTT
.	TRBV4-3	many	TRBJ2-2	CASSQASRAGELFF	TGCGCCAGCAGCCAAGCAAGCAGGGCCGGGGAGCTGTTTTTT
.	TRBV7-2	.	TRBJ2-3	CASTPGGQTHTWQYF	TGTGCCAGCACCCCCGGAGGGCAGACCCATACTTGGCAGTATTTT
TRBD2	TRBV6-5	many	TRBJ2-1	CASTSGEWDEQFF	TGTGCCAGCACCAGCGGGGAGTGGGATGAGCAGTTCTTC
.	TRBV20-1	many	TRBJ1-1	CSFWSDKAFF	TGCAGTTTTTGGAGTGATAAAGCTTTCTTT
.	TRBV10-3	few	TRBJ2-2	CAISEWAQGSNTGELFF	TGTGCCATCAGTGAGTGGGCGCAGGGTTCGAACACCGGGGAGCTGTTTTTT
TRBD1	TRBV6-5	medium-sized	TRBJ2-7	CASSYDRGIEQYF	TGTGCCAGCAGTTACGACAGGGGGATCGAGCAGTACTTC
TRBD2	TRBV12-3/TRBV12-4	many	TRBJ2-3	CASSLPPGLAGTNTQYF	TGTGCCAGCAGTCTACCGCCGGGACTAGCGGGAACCAATACGCAGTATTTT
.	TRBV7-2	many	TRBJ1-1	CASSLGPGGAEAFF	TGTGCCAGCAGCCTAGGGCCGGGCGGAGCTGAAGCTTTCTTT
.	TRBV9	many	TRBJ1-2	CASRTGGGGYTF	TGTGCCAGCAGGACCGGTGGGGGTGGCTACACCTTC
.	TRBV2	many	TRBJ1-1	CASSLRDRGTEAFF	TGTGCCAGCAGTTTAAGGGACCGGGGCACTGAAGCTTTCTTT
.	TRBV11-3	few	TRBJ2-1	CASSSGGDPTYNEQFF	TGTGCCAGCAGCTCAGGGGGGGACCCCACCTACAATGAGCAGTTCTTC
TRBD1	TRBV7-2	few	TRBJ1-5	CASSYRGQQPQHF	TGTGCCAGCAGCTACAGGGGGCAGCAGCCCCAGCATTTT
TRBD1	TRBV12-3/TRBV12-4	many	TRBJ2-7	CASSHGTGPHEQYF	TGTGCCAGCAGTCACGGGACAGGACCCCACGAGCAGTACTTC
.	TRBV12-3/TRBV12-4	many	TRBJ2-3	CASSLFRGDTQYF	TGTGCCAGCAGTTTGTTCCGGGGAGATACGCAGTATTTT
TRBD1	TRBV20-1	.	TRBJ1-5	CSARTGDGQPQHF	TGCAGTGCTCGGACAGGGGACGGGCAGCCCCAGCATTTT
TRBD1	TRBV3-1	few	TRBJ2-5	CVSSGTGGGNRETQYF	TGTGTCAGCAGCGGTACAGGGGGCGGAAACCGAGAGACCCAGTACTTC
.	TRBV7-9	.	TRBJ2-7	CASSLSTSEQYF	TGTGCCAGCAGCTTAAGTACCTCCGAGCAGTACTTC
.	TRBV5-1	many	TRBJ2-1	CASSWGGAGNEQFF	TGCGCCAGCAGCTGGGGAGGTGCCGGGAATGAGCAGTTCTTC
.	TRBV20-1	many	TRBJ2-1	CSASRGGQGFTDEQFF	TGCAGTGCTAGCCGGGGTGGCCAGGGTTTCACGGATGAGCAGTTCTTC
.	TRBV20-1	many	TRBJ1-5	CSAPSRAGNQPQHF	TGCAGTGCTCCCTCGCGGGCGGGAAACCAGCCCCAGCATTTT
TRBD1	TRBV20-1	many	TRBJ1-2	CSAAGTAYGYTF	TGCAGTGCCGCTGGGACAGCCTATGGCTACACCTTC
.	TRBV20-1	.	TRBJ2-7	CSVTTGQMYQYF	TGTAGTGTCACGACTGGACAAATGTACCAGTACTTC
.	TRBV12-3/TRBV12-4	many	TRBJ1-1	CASTRSENTEAFF	TGTGCCAGCACCAGGAGTGAGAACACTGAAGCTTTCTTT
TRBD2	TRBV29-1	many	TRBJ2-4	CSVTGGLGKNIQYF	TGCAGCGTTACGGGAGGGCTCGGGAAAAACATTCAGTACTTC
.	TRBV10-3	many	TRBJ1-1	CAISDHRNTEAFF	TGTGCCATCAGTGACCACAGGAACACTGAAGCTTTCTTT
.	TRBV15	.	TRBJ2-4	CATSSPEPVYGDKNIQYF	TGTGCCACCAGCTCCCCCGAGCCGGTTTATGGTGACAAAAACATTCAGTACTTC
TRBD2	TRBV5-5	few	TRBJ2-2	CASSPRGGRSNTGELFF	TGTGCCAGCAGCCCTCGGGGGGGGCGATCGAATACCGGGGAGCTGTTTTTT
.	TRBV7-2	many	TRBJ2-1	CASSSIGVGSYNEQFF	TGTGCCAGCAGCTCAATAGGGGTAGGTTCCTACAATGAGCAGTTCTTC
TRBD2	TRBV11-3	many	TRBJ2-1	CASSEAGSYNEQFF	TGTGCCAGCAGCGAAGCGGGATCCTACAATGAGCAGTTCTTC
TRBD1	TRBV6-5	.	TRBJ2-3	CASSYSDRLTDTQYF	TGTGCCAGCAGTTACTCGGACAGGCTCACAGATACGCAGTATTTT
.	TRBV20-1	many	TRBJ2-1	CSARDRRAVYNEQFF	TGCAGTGCTAGAGATCGGCGGGCCGTTTACAATGAGCAGTTCTTC
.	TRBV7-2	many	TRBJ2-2	CASSPLIAPGELFF	TGTGCCAGCAGCCCACTCATCGCCCCCGGGGAGCTGTTTTTT
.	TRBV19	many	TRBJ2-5	CASSQKGSRSETQYF	TGTGCCAGTAGCCAAAAAGGGTCCAGGTCGGAGACCCAGTACTTC
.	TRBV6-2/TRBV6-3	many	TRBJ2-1	CASSPGWISYNEQFF	TGTGCCAGCAGCCCCGGCTGGATCTCCTACAATGAGCAGTTCTTC
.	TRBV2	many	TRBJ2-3	CASSTGTRRTDTQYF	TGTGCCAGCAGTACCGGGACCAGGCGCACAGATACGCAGTATTTT
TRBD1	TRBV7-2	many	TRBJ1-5	CASSPSGTGGAQPQHF	TGTGCCAGCAGCCCATCCGGGACAGGGGGCGCCCAGCCCCAGCATTTT
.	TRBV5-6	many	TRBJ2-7	CASSLAGLFDEQYF	TGTGCCAGCAGCTTGGCGGGTCTTTTTGACGAGCAGTACTTC
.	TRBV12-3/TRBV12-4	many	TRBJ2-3	CASSLSGTQYF	TGTGCCAGCAGTTTATCAGGGACGCAGTATTTT
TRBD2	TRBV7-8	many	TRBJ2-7	CASSLGGLAGEGDEQYF	TGTGCCAGCAGCTTAGGGGGACTAGCGGGAGAGGGAGACGAGCAGTACTTC
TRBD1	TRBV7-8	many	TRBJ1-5	CASSSSGTGRQPQHF	TGTGCCAGCAGCTCCTCTGGGACAGGGCGTCAGCCCCAGCATTTT
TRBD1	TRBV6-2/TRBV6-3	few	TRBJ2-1	CASSRDRGYNEQFF	TGTGCCAGCAGTCGGGACAGGGGCTACAATGAGCAGTTCTTC
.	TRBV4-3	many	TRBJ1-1	CASSQDLNTEAFF	TGCGCCAGCAGCCAAGACTTGAACACTGAAGCTTTCTTT
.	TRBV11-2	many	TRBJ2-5	CASSLGGRIQVETQYF	TGTGCCAGCAGCTTAGGAGGGAGAATTCAAGTAGAGACCCAGTACTTC
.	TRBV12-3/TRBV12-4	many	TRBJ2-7	CASSLGPSTYEQYF	TGTGCCAGCAGTTTGGGACCCAGTACCTACGAGCAGTACTTC
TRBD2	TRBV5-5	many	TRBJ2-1	CASSLQAGVYNEQFF	TGTGCCAGCAGCTTACAAGCGGGGGTCTACAATGAGCAGTTCTTC
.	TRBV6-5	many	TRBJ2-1	CASSYYDPSFDYNEQFF	TGTGCCAGCAGTTACTACGACCCCTCGTTTGACTACAATGAGCAGTTCTTC
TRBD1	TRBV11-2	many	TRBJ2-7	CASSSRQGWNYEQYF	TGTGCCAGCAGCTCGAGACAGGGCTGGAACTACGAGCAGTACTTC
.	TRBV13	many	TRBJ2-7	CASSRPRVKVEQYF	TGTGCCAGCAGTAGACCGAGGGTCAAAGTGGAGCAGTACTTC
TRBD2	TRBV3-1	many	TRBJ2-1	CASSSLAGRANEQFF	TGTGCCAGCAGCTCCCTAGCGGGAAGGGCAAATGAGCAGTTCTTC